This T cell receptor (beta chain) is from a study of cytomegalovirus exposure and HLA in healthy donors. Study-wide findings and caveats: Most of the CMV-associated TCR beta chains (in a later analysis) appeared to be HLA-restricted. As immune exposure information, only CMV serostatus was available.

It was healthy bone marrow donors who served as donors. J gave up 6 bases and V 3 bases, and 15 bases lay outside the gene matches. The CDR3 has 18 residues. Per germline, CDR1 SGHDT and CDR2 YYEEEE. Details on this clone: The antigen remains undetermined.

The study ran its PCR with 60 Vbeta and 13 Jbeta primers. TCRdb keeps only in-frame clones here, not all; method: immunoSEQ multiplex PCR. The sample has fewer than 200,000 clones, roughly three quarters seen once. Sequenced material: PBMCs. The rearrangement uses TRBV5-6 and TRBJ2-2; 9 positions match TRBD1. The origin of this receptor is a man aged 18 to 29 in good health and CMV-seropositive. For the CDR3, the DNA is TGTGCCAGCAGCTCCCCTTTAGGGACAGGGAATGCGGCCGGGGAGCTGTTTTTT. Protein sequence: CASSSPLGTGNAAGELFF.